The source of this TCR beta chain is a study of OX40 agonist ivuxolimab in advanced cancers. Only in-frame clones appear in the TCRdb table, and some are missing; sequencing was by immunoSEQ multiplex PCR. The sample lists 50,000 to 65,000 clones; roughly four fifths were seen once. General study points: With doses of 0.1 to 3.0 mg/kg, CD4+ and CD8+ blood T cells had undergone clonal expansion by week 6.

Individuals having autoimmune disease history or systemic immunosuppression were not enrolled. A remark on this clone: Its antigen is not identified.

The CDR3 runs to 14 residues. Germline V gives CDR1 LNHDA, CDR2 SQIVND (reference sequence). Losses at the gene ends were 6 bases for V and 2 bases for J; bases not matched to a gene: 4. This TCR was sampled from an adult with an advanced solid tumor such as melanoma, head and neck, liver or kidney cancer. This material consisted of CD4+ or CD8+ T cells sorted from blood, taken in a trial of the OX40 agonist ivuxolimab. The chain uses TRBV19 and TRBJ1-2; 9 positions match TRBD1. The CDR3 DNA sequence: TGTGCCAGTAGCCGACAGGGGGACAACTATGGCTACACCTTC. It specifies CASSRQGDNYGYTF.